This is a list of T cell receptor beta chains from one sample in a study of blood T cell repertoires in COVID-19. This table comes from immunoSEQ multiplex PCR, and its TCRdb copy is limited to in-frame clones, with some not included. The profile shows 340,000 or so clones, about four fifths of them singletons. The sequenced sample was peripheral blood. The receptors here all came from a man aged 25-40 years with active or convalescent COVID-19. The CDR3 runs from the conserved cysteine through the conserved F or W. A D gene is named only where the DNA matches it firmly. Clone size, where shown, is once, few, many, or a class for clones that have expanded.

TRBV14	TRBD2	-	CASSQLAGGPRETQYF
TRBV7-8	-	-	CASSLETATYQPQHF
TRBV4-2	TRBD2	-	CASSETSSYEQYF
TRBV5-1	TRBD1	-	CASSWDSSGANVLTF
TRBV6-6	-	few	CASRQGQQEEKLFF
TRBV4-3	-	once	CASSQDGGTQYF
TRBV29-1	-	-	CSVVEGGNGYTF
TRBV4-2	-	-	CASTKDATGNQPQHF
TRBV6-2/TRBV6-3	-	-	CASSSTTSYEQYF
TRBV27	-	-	CASSLYGGAYEQYF
TRBV19	-	-	CASSSSAGSSNQPQHF
TRBV28	-	-	CASSPWGRGGSDYGYTF
TRBV7-8	TRBD1	-	CASSLTGQGAVNEQFF
TRBV5-1	TRBD2	-	CATRGVAGANEQFF
TRBV5-4	TRBD1	-	CASSLDRGLKGYTF
TRBV7-3	TRBD2	-	CASSLAGGAYEQYF
TRBV6-2/TRBV6-3	TRBD1	-	CASSPGTGIYGYTF
TRBV5-1	TRBD2	-	CASSLANVAGSQETQYF
TRBV25-1	TRBD2	-	CASSDMAGVGDTQYF
TRBV29-1	TRBD1	-	CSAGARTGADEQYF
TRBV7-8	-	-	CASSSFLARPQGGELFF
TRBV5-8	-	-	CASSRRDQPQHF